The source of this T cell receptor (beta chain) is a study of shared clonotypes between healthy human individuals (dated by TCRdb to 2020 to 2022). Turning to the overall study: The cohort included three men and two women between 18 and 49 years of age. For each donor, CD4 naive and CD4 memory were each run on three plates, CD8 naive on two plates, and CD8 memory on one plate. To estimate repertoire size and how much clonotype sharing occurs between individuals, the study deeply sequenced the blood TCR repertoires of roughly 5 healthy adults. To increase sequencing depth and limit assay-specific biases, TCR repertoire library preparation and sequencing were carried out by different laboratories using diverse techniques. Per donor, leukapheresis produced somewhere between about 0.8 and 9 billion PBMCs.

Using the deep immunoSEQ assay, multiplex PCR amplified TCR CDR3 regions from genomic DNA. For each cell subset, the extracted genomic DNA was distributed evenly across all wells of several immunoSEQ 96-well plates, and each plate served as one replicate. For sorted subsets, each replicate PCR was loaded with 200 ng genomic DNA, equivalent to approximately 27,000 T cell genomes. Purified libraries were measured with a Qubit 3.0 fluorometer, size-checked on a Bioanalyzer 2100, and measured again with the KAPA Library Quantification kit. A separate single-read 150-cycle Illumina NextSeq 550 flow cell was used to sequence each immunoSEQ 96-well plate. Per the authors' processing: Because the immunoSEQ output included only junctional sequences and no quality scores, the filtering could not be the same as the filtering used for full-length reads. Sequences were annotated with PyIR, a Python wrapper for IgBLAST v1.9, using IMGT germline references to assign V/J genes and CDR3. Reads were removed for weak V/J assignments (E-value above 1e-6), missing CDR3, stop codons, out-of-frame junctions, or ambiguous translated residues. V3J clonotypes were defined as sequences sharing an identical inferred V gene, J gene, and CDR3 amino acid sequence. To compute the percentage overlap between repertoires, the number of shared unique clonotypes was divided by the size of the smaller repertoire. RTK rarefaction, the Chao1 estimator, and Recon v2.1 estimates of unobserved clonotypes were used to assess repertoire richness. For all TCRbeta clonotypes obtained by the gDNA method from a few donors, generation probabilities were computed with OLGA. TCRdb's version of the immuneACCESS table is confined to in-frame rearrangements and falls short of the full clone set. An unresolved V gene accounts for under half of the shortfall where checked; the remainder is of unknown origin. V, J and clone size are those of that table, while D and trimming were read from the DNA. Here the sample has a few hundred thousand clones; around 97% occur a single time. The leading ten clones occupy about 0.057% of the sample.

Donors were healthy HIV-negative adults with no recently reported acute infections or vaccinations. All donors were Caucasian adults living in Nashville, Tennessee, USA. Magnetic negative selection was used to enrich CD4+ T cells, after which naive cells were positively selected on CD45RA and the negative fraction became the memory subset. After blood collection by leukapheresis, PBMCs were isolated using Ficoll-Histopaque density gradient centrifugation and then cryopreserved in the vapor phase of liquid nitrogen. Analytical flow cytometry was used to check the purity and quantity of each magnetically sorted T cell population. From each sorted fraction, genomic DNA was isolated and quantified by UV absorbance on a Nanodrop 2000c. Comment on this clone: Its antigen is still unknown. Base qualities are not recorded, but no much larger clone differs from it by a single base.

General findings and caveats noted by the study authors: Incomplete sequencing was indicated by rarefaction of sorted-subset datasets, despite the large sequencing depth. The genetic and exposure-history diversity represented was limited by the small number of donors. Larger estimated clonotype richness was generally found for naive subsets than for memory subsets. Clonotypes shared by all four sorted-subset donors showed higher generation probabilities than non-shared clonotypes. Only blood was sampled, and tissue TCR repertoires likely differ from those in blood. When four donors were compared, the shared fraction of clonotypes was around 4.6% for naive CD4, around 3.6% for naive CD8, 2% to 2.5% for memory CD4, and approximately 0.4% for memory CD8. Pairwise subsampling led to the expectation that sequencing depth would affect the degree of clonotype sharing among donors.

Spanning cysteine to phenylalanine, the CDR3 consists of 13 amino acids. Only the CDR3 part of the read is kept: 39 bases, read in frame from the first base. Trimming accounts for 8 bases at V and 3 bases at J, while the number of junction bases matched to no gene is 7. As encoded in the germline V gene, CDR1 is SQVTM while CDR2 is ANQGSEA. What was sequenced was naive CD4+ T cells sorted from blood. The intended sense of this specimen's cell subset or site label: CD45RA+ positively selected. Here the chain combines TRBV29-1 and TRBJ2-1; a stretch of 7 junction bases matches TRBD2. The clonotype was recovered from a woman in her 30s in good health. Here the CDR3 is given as CSLAAGHYNEQFF. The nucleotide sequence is TGCAGCCTCGCAGCGGGGCACTACAATGAGCAGTTCTTC.